This TCR beta chain was captured in a study of cytomegalovirus exposure and HLA in healthy donors. General study results and limits: By HLA locus, TCR association rates varied in a later analysis, with DRB1 showing the most and HLA-C the fewest.

The CDR3 is made up of 14 amino acids. Germline assignment: CDR1 MNHNS and CDR2 SASEGT. The trim removed 5 bases at V and 2 bases at J, leaving 2 bases unmatched. Researchers ran the PCR with 60 Vbeta and 13 Jbeta primers. Only in-frame clones appear in the TCRdb table, and some are missing; sequencing was by immunoSEQ multiplex PCR. Of some 120,000 clones listed, 79% are singletons. About this clone itself: Antigen unknown.

The material sequenced was PBMCs. The sequence came from a woman between 18 and 30 years old in good health and CMV-seropositive. This chain uses TRBV6-1 with TRBJ2-7, with 11 bases aligning to TRBD2. This chain's CDR3 is CASSSTSGTYEQYF. CDR3 DNA: TGTGCCAGCAGTTCGACTAGCGGGACCTACGAGCAGTACTTC.